This T cell receptor beta chain was identified in a study of T cell responses to AZD1222 COVID-19 vaccine. Study background: Second-dose intervals of approximately 4 or approximately 12 weeks were pooled.

The CDR3 is 16 amino acids. Trimming at V came to 5 bases and at J to 3 bases, leaving 10 bases not matched to a gene. Germline CDR1 SNHLY, CDR2 FYNNEI. Study conclusions and caveats: Among AZD1222 vaccinees, only 5 to 7 were seropositive at baseline. White British donors predominated, females outnumbered males, and clonal diversity was possibly underestimated. Repertoire sampling was restricted to post-peak T cell response timepoints.

Some clones are missing from TCRdb's copy, which holds only in-frame ones; the method was immunoSEQ multiplex PCR. The sample shows roughly 100,000 clones, 89% of them seen only once. Concerning this clone itself: Its target is not known.

Sequenced material: peripheral blood, taken on day 0 of AZD1222 vaccination. The clonotype originates from an adult in good health. The rearrangement links TRBV2 to TRBJ2-1; TRBD2 aligns across 7 bases. CDR3 region: CASSPSLGGGYNEQFF. CDR3 in DNA: TGTGCCAGCAGTCCCTCGTTGGGGGGGGGCTACAATGAGCAGTTCTTC.